This T cell receptor beta chain derives from a study of CD8 T cells in ankylosing spondylitis. The CDR3 has 12 amino acids. Trimming stripped 3 bases from V and 7 bases from J, with 9 bases between. Via MiXCR, TCRdb re-called the 5' RACE reads, giving one row per CDR3 protein. The profile covers more than 300,000 distinct CDR3 sequences, with 11% appearing a single time and about a tenth taken by the ten largest. This clonotype was recorded at least ten times. This sequence was found in a female donor with ankylosing spondylitis or in good health (not recorded which). V gene TRBV12-3 or TRBV12-4 combines with J gene TRBJ1-1; D gene ambiguous. The sample was blood, either unsorted or a sorted T cell fraction (not recorded which). CDR3 sequence: CASSFGQSEAFF. The CDR3 DNA reads TGTGCCAGCAGTTTTGGGCAGAGTGAAGCTTTCTTT.